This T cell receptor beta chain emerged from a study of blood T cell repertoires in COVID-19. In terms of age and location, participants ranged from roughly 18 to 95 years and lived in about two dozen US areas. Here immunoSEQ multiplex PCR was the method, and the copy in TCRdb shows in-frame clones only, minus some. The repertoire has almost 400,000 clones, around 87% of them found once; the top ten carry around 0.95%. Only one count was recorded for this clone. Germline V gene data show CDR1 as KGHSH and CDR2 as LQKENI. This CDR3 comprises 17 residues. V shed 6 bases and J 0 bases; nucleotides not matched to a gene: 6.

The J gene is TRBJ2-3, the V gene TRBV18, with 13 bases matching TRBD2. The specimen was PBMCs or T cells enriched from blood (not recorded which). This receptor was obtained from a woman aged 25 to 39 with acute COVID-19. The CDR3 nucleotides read TGTGCCAGCTCCGGACTAGCGGGGGCCCCTAGCACAGATACGCAGTATTTT. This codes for CASSGLAGAPSTDTQYF.